The 15 T cell receptor beta chains given below trace back to one sample, sequenced in a study of Ad26.COV2.S vaccination and SARS-CoV-2 variants. Treatment defined: some 20 received Ad26.COV2.S at low or high dose, single or two shots; roughly 5 received placebo; per-sample allocation not given. Following the first vaccine or placebo injection, samples were taken on day 63. Assay used: immunoSEQ multiplex PCR; TCRdb lists only in-frame clones, some missing. The table has roughly 320,000 clones, about 86% seen once. The specimen was peripheral blood, collected in a trial of Ad26.COV2.S vaccine versus placebo. These receptors were taken from a person between 18 and 60 years old who received the Ad26.COV2.S COVID-19 vaccine or a placebo.

The chain uses TRBV5-5 and TRBJ2-5; TRBD2 might be the D (5 bases). The V end lost 4 bases, the J end lost 7 bases, and 11 bases lay between the germline ends. The CDR3 sequence is 12 residues long. Germline V gene data show CDR1 as SGHKS and CDR2 as YYEKEE (reference sequence). CDR3 protein: CASSAARGTQYF. CDR3 bases: TGTGCCAGCAGCGCCGCACGGGGGACCCAGTACTTC.

This clone was seen a few times. The J gene is TRBJ1-4, the V gene TRBV30; D is uncertain. Deletions cut 5 bases from V and 8 bases from J, with 9 bases between. This CDR3 has 11 residues. Germline V lookup: CDR1 GTSNPN, CDR2 SVGIG (reference sequence). Here the CDR3 DNA reads TGTGCCTGGGGTATTCGGGAAAAACTGTTTTTT. Translated, it gives CAWGIREKLFF.

This chain links TRBV15 with TRBJ1-2, with 7 positions matching TRBD1. The germline CDR1 and CDR2 sequences are LNHNV and YYDKDF (reference sequence). The CDR3 length is 16 residues. V was clipped by 9 bases and J by 5 bases; unmatched bases: 18. The CDR3 spells CATSPGTGTVNYGYTF. As DNA, the CDR3 is TGTGCCACGAGCCCGGGTACCGGGACAGTAAATTATGGCTACACCTTC.

The rearrangement links TRBV4-3 to TRBJ1-2; 7 bases agree with TRBD1. Germline lookup yields CDR1 LGHNA and CDR2 YSLEER. The junction had 4 bases not matched to a gene; V was cut back by 0 bases and J by 0 bases. The CDR3 sequence is 16 residues long. The CDR3 DNA reads TGCGCCAGCAGCCAAGATTCAGGGGGTCCTAACTATGGCTACACCTTC. This encodes CASSQDSGGPNYGYTF.

The CDR3 DNA is TGTGCCACCAAATGGACTAGCGGGGAAAGTGGTTTGTACAATGAGCAGTTCTTC. It encodes CATKWTSGESGLYNEQFF. The chain joins TRBV24-1 to TRBJ2-1, with 12 bases fitting TRBD2. After removal of 8 bases from V and 4 bases from J, the junction contained 14 bases not matched to a gene. This CDR3 is built from 18 residues. Per germline, CDR1 KGHDR and CDR2 SFDVKD.

CDR3 in DNA: TGCGCCAGCAGCTTGGGTTCGGGAGGGCCGAACACTGAAGCTTTCTTT. Translated: CASSLGSGGPNTEAFF. The chain uses TRBV5-1 and TRBJ1-1; D remains ambiguous. The CDR3 has 16 amino acids. From germline, CDR1 is SGHRS and CDR2 YFSETQ. V dropped 0 bases and J dropped 1 base, with 13 bases sitting between them. The variable domain in full, with the rest retrieved from reference TRBV5-1 and TRBJ1-1, is KAGVTQTPRYLIKTRGQQVTLSCSPISGHRSVSWYQQTPGQGLQFLFEYFSETQRNKGNFPGRFSGRQFSNSRSEMNVSTLELGDSALYLCASSLGSGGPNTEAFFGQGTRLTVV.

This clone was picked up one time. This chain links TRBV11-2 with TRBJ2-3; TRBD2 agrees at 8 bases. J lost 6 bases, V lost 1 base, and 3 bases had no gene match. The CDR3 runs to 14 residues. The V gene's germline CDR1 is SGHAT and CDR2 FQNNGV. The CDR3 loop reads CASSLGSSGDTQYF. CDR3 in DNA: TGTGCCAGCAGCTTAGGATCTAGCGGGGATACGCAGTATTTT.

This clone was seen only a few times. V is TRBV6-2 or TRBV6-3 and J is TRBJ1-2, with 9 bases matching TRBD1. Trimming at V came to 6 bases and at J to 8 bases, leaving 7 bases not matched to a gene. The CDR3 loop spans 13 amino acids. CDR1 and CDR2 from the germline V gene are MNHEY and SVGEGT. CDR3 nucleotides: TGTGCCAGCAGCACCGGGACAGGGTACGGCTACACCTTC. It is translated as CASSTGTGYGYTF.

CDR3 sequence: CASRRDSAETQYF. Here the CDR3 DNA reads TGCGCCAGCAGACGGGACAGTGCAGAGACCCAGTACTTC. The rearrangement uses TRBV5-1 and TRBJ2-5, with TRBD1 identical over 7 bases. With V trimmed by 5 bases and J by 4 bases, 5 bases remained unmatched. The CDR3 is 13 residues long. Germline V gene lookup returns CDR1 SGHRS and CDR2 YFSETQ. Full variable domain (remainder filled in from reference TRBV5-1 and TRBJ2-5): KAGVTQTPRYLIKTRGQQVTLSCSPISGHRSVSWYQQTPGQGLQFLFEYFSETQRNKGNFPGRFSGRQFSNSRSEMNVSTLELGDSALYLCASRRDSAETQYFGPGTRLLVL.

This chain links TRBV4-3 with TRBJ1-3, with 9 bases aligning to TRBD1. The germline gives CDR1 LGHNA, CDR2 YSLEER. CDR3 length: 18 residues. The ends lost 3 bases at V and 1 base at J; junction bases unmatched: 10. The CDR3 region has the DNA TGCGCCAGCAGCCAGGCCGAAACGACAGGGGGATCTGGAAACACCATATATTTT. Translation gives CASSQAETTGGSGNTIYF.

The DNA for the CDR3 is TGTGCCAGCAGCCCGCAATCTGCGGGGGGCGCGAGAGAGACCCAGTACTTC. Its protein is CASSPQSAGGARETQYF. This chain uses TRBV7-7 with TRBJ2-5, with 8 bases aligning to TRBD2. Losses at the gene ends were 5 bases for V and 4 bases for J; bases not matched to a gene: 15. Germline V gives CDR1 SSHAT, CDR2 FNYEAQ (reference sequence). This CDR3 has 17 amino acids.

V usage is TRBV7-9 and J usage is TRBJ1-2; perhaps TRBD1 as D (5 bases). The CDR3 runs to 13 residues. CDR1 SEHNR and CDR2 FQNEAQ come from the germline V gene (reference sequence). V shed 4 bases and J shed 12 bases, with 18 bases lying between them. The chain's CDR3 is CASSSTSPGPDTF. CDR3 coding DNA: TGTGCCAGCAGCTCTACCAGCCCAGGGCCTGACACCTTC.

The rearrangement links TRBV4-3 to TRBJ2-7; 7 nucleotides line up with TRBD1. The CDR3 is 18 residues long. J was trimmed by 0 bases and V by 4 bases; bases with no gene match: 15. Germline V gene sequence: CDR1 LGHNA, CDR2 YSLEER. CDR3 amino acids: CASSPATGRSLSSYEQYF. The CDR3 DNA reads TGCGCCAGCAGCCCGGCGACAGGGCGTAGTCTAAGCTCCTACGAGCAGTACTTC.

The chain is built from TRBV29-1 and TRBJ1-6, with 10 bases fitting TRBD1. This CDR3 comprises 13 residues. V shed 4 bases and J 7 bases; nucleotides not matched to a gene: 1. CDR1 is SQVTM, CDR2 ANQGSEA, per germline. CDR3 in DNA: TGCAGCGTTGGGGGACAGGGGAATTCACCCCTCCACTTT. Protein product: CSVGGQGNSPLHF.

The genes are TRBV5-5 and TRBJ2-5, with 8 bases lining up with TRBD2. Germline CDR1 and CDR2: SGHKS and YYEKEE (reference sequence). This CDR3 is built from 15 residues. Trimming at V came to 1 base and at J to 4 bases, leaving 6 bases not matched to a gene. CDR3 bases: TGTGCCAGCAGCTTGCGACACGGGGGGGTAGAGACCCAGTACTTC. It codes for CASSLRHGGVETQYF.